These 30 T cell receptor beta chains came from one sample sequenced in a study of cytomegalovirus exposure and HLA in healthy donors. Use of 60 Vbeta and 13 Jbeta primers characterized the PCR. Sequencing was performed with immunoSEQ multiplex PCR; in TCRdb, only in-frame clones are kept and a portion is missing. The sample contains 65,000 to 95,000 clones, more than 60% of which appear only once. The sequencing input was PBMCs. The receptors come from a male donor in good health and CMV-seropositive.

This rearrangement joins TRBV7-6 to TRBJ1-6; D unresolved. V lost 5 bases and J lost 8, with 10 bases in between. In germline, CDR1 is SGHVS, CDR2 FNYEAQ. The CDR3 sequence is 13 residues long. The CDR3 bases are TGTGCCAGCAGCCGACAAACGGATTCACCCCTCCACTTT. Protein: CASSRQTDSPLHF.

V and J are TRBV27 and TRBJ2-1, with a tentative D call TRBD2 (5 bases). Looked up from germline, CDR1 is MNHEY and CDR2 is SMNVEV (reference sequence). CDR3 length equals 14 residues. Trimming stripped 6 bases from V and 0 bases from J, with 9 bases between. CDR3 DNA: TGTGCCAGCAGGACTACGAGCTCCTACAATGAGCAGTTCTTC. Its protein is CASRTTSSYNEQFF.

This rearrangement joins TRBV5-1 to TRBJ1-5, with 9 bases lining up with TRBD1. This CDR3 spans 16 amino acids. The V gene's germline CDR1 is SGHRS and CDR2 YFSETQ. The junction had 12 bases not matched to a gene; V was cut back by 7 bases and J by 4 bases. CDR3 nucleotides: TGCGCCAGCGCTTGGCAATCGACAGGGGGTAATCAGCCCCAGCATTTT. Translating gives CASAWQSTGGNQPQHF.

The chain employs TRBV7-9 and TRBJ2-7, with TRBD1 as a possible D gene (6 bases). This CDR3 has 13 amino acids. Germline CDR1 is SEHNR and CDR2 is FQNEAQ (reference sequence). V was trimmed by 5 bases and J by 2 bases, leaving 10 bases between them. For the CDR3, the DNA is TGTGCCAGCAGCCGTCAGGGGACCTACGAGCAGTACTTC. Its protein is CASSRQGTYEQYF. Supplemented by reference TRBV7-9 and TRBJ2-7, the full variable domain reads DTGVSQNPRHKITKRGQNVTFRCDPISEHNRLYWYRQTLGQGPEFLTYFQNEAQLEKSRLLSDRFSAERPKGSFSTLEIQRTEQGDSAMYLCASSRQGTYEQYFGPGTRLTVT.

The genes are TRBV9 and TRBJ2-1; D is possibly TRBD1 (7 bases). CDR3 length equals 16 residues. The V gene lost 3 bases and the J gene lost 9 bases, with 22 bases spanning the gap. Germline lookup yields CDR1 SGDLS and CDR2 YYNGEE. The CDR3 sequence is CASSEFGRGAPSEQFF. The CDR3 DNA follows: TGTGCCAGCAGCGAGTTTGGCAGGGGGGCTCCCAGTGAGCAGTTCTTC.

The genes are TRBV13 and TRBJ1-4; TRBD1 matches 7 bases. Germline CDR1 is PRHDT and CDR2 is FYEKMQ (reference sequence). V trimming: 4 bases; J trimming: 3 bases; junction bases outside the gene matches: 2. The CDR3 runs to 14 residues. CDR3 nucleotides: TGTGCCAGCAGCTCAGGGACAGCTAATGAAAAACTGTTTTTT. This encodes CASSSGTANEKLFF.

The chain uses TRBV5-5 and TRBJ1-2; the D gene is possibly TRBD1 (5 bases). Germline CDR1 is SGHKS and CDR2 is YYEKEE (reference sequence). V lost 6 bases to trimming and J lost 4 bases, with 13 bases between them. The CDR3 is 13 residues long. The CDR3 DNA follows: TGTGCCAGCACCCGGCAGGGAGGCTATGGCTACACCTTC. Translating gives CASTRQGGYGYTF.

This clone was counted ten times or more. The CDR3 spells CASSYGPRNKLFF. Written as DNA, the CDR3 is TGTGCCAGCAGTTATGGGCCACGGAATAAACTGTTTTTT. This chain joins TRBV6-5 and TRBJ1-4; D is undetermined. This CDR3 spans 13 amino acids. Trimming took 3 bases from V and 11 from J, leaving 13 bases between them. Germline CDR1 MNHEY, CDR2 SVGAGI.

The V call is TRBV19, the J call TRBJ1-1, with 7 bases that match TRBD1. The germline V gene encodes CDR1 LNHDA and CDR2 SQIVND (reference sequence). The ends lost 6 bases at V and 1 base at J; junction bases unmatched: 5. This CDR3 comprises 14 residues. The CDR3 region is CASSRQGTNTEAFF. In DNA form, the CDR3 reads TGTGCCAGTAGCCGACAGGGAACGAACACTGAAGCTTTCTTT.

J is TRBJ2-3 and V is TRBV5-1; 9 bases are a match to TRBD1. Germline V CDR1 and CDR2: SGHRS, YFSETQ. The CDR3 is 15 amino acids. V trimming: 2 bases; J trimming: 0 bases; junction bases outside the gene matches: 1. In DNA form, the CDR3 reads TGCGCCAGCAGCTTACAGGGGGCTAGCACAGATACGCAGTATTTT. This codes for CASSLQGASTDTQYF.

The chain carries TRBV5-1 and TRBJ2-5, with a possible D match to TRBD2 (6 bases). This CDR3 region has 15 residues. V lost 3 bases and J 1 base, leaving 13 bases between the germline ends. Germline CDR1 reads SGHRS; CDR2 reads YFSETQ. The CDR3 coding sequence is TGCGCCAGCAGCTCGGGGGTGGGACTCCAAGAGACCCAGTACTTC. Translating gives CASSSGVGLQETQYF.

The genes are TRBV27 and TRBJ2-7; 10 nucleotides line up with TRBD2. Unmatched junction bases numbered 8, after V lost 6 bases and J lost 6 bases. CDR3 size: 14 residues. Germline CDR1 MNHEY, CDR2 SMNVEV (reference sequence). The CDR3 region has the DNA TGTGCCAGCAGCGCACAAGCGGGGGGGCGCGAGCAGTACTTC. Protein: CASSAQAGGREQYF.

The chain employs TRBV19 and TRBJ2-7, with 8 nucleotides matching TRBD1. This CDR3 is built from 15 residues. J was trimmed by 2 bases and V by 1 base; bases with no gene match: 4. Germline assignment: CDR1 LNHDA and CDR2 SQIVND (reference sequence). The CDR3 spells CASSIVGTGPYEQYF. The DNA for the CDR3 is TGTGCCAGTAGTATAGTAGGGACAGGACCCTACGAGCAGTACTTC. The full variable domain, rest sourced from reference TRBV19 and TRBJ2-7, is DGGITQSPKYLFRKEGQNVTLSCEQNLNHDAMYWYRQDPGQGLRLIYYSQIVNDFQKGDIAEGYSVSREKKESFPLTVTSAQKNPTAFYLCASSIVGTGPYEQYFGPGTRLTVT.

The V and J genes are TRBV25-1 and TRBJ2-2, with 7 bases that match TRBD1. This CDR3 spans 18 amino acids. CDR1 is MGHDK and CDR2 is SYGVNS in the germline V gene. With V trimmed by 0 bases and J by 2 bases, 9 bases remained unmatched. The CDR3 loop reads CASSEYWPRDSNTGELFF. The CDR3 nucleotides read TGTGCCAGCAGTGAATATTGGCCCCGGGACAGTAACACCGGGGAGCTGTTTTTT.

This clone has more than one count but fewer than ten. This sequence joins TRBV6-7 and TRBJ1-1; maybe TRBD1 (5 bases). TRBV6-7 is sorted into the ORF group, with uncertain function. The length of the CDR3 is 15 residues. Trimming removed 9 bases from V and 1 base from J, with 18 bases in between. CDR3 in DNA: TGTGCCAGTCAGGGTCGTTTGTTAAGGAACACTGAAGCTTTCTTT. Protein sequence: CASQGRLLRNTEAFF.

CDR3 coding DNA: TGTGCCAGCACCCACTCCCGACAGGGTTATTCACCCCTCCACTTT. This encodes CASTHSRQGYSPLHF. This chain uses TRBV11-2 with TRBJ1-6; TRBD1 matches 7 bases. With V trimmed by 7 bases and J by 8 bases, 11 bases remained unmatched. The CDR3 sequence is 15 residues long. Germline V gene sequence: CDR1 SGHAT, CDR2 FQNNGV.

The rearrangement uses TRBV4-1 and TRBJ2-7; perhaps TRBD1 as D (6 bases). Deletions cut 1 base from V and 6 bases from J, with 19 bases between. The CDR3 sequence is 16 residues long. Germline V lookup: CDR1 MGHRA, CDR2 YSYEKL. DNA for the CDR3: TGCGCCAGCAGCCAAGGGGGGCTAGCAGTGAGATGCGAGCAGTACTTC. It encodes CASSQGGLAVRCEQYF.

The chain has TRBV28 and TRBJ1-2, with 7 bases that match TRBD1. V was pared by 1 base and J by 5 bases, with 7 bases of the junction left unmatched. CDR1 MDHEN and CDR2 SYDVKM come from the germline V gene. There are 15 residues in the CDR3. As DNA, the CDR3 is TGTGCCAGCAGTTTATTAATCCGGGGACAGTATGGCTACACCTTC. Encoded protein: CASSLLIRGQYGYTF.

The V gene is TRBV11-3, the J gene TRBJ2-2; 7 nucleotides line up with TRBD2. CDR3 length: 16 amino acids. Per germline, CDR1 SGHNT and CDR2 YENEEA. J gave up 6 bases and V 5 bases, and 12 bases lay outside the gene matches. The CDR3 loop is CASSVSVGGSPGELFF. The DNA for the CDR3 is TGTGCCAGCAGCGTTAGCGTCGGCGGGAGCCCCGGGGAGCTGTTTTTT.

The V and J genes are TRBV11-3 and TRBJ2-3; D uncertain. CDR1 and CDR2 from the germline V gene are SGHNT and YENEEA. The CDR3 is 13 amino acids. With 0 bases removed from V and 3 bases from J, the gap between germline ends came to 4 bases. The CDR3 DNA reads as TGTGCCAGCAGCTTAGATCCTACAGATACGCAGTATTTT. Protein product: CASSLDPTDTQYF.

CDR3 amino acids: CASSLVPDLDGYTF. The CDR3 coding sequence is TGTGCCAGCAGCTTAGTCCCGGACTTGGATGGCTACACCTTC. The chain recombines TRBV7-9 with TRBJ1-2; no definite D call. The germline V gene encodes CDR1 SEHNR and CDR2 FQNEAQ (reference sequence). V was clipped by 1 base and J by 6 bases, with 12 bases between them. The CDR3 loop spans 14 amino acids.

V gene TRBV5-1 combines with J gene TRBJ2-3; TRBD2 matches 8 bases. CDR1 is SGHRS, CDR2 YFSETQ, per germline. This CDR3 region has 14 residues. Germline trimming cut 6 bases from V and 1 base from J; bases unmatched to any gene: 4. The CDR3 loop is CASTRREGTDTQYF. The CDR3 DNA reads TGCGCCAGCACCCGGCGGGAGGGCACAGATACGCAGTATTTT.

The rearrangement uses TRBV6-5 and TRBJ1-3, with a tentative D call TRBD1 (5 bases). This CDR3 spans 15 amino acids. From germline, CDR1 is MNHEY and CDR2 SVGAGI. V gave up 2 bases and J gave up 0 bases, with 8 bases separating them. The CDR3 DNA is TGTGCCAGCAGTTACGACAGTTACTCTGGAAACACCATATATTTT. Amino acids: CASSYDSYSGNTIYF.

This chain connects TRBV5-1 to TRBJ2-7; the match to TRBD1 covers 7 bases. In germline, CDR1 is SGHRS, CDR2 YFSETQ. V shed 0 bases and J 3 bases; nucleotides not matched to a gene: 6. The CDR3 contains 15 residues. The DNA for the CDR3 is TGCGCCAGCAGCTTGGCTTGGACAGGTGGCTACGAGCAGTACTTC. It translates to CASSLAWTGGYEQYF.

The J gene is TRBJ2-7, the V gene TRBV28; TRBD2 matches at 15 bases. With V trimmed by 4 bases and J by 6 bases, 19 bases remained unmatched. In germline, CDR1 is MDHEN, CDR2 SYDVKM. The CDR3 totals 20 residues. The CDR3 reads CASSYPNGLAGGRKTSEQYF. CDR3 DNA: TGTGCCAGCAGTTACCCCAACGGACTAGCGGGGGGGCGTAAGACTAGCGAGCAGTACTTC.

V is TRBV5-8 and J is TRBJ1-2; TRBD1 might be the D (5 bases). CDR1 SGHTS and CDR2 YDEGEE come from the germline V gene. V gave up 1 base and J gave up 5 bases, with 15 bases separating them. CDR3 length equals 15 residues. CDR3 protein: CASSLNGAGPYGYTF. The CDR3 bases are TGTGCCAGCAGCTTGAACGGTGCAGGGCCTTATGGCTACACCTTC.

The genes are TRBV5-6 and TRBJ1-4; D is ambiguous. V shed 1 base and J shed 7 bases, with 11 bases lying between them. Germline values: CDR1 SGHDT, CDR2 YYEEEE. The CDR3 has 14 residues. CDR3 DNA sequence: TGTGCCAGCAGCTTGAGTCAGAACATTGAAAAACTGTTTTTT. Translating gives CASSLSQNIEKLFF.

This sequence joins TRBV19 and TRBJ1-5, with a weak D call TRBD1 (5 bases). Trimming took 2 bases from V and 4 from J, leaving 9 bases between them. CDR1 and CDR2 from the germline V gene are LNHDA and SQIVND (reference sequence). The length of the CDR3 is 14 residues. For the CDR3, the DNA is TGTGCCAGTAGTATACAGGGTAGAAATCAGCCCCAGCATTTT. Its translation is CASSIQGRNQPQHF.

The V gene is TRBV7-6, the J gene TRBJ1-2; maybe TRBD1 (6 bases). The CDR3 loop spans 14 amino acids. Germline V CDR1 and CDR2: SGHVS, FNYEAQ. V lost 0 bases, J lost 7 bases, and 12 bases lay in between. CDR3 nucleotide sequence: TGTGCCAGCAGCTTAGCGAACAGGGCGGGTGGCTACACCTTC. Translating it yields CASSLANRAGGYTF.

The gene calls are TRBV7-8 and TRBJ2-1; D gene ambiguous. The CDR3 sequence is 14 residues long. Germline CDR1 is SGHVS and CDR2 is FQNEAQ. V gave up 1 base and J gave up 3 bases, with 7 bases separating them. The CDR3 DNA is TGTGCCAGCAGCTTAGGGTCCAGCTACAATGAGCAGTTCTTC. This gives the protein CASSLGSSYNEQFF.